A selection of T cell receptor beta chains follows, all from one sample in a study of blood T cell repertoires in COVID-19. Sequencing used immunoSEQ multiplex PCR; TCRdb keeps in-frame clones, though not all of them. Altogether about 45,000 clones are present, nearly 80% being singletons, with the ten largest covering around 20%. Sample: peripheral blood. These TCRs come from a man aged 65 to 79 with acute or convalescent COVID-19. CDR3s include the opening cysteine and the closing phenylalanine or tryptophan. Each record gives: J gene, clone size, D gene, V gene, CDR3 DNA, CDR3 protein. A D gene is named only where the DNA matches it firmly. Where a row states a size, it is once, few, many or the class of an expanded clone; other rows omit it.

TRBJ2-2,.,.,TRBV5-5,TGTGCCAGCAGCTTGGCATGGGGGGTAGGAGCCGGGGAGCTGTTTTTT,CASSLAWGVGAGELFF
TRBJ2-1,.,TRBD2,TRBV4-1,TGCGCCAGCAGCCCGGGACTAGTCGGCTTTGAGCAGTTCTTC,CASSPGLVGFEQFF
TRBJ1-2,few,TRBD1,TRBV5-4,TGTGCCAGCAGCACCGGACAGGATCTCTATGGCTACACCTTC,CASSTGQDLYGYTF
TRBJ2-2,.,TRBD1,TRBV5-1,TGCGCCAGCACCATAGACAGGGACACCGGGGAGCTGTTTTTT,CASTIDRDTGELFF
TRBJ1-2,.,TRBD1,TRBV27,TGTGCCAGCAGTTTAGGTGCCCAGACAGGGACGGGGGCTGGCTACACCTTC,CASSLGAQTGTGAGYTF
TRBJ2-1,.,.,TRBV12-5,TGTGCTAGTGGTTTGGACGGCTACAATGAGCAGTTCTTC,CASGLDGYNEQFF
TRBJ1-1,.,.,TRBV30,TGTGCCTGGAGTCCGTCCTTTAACACTGAAGCTTTCTTT,CAWSPSFNTEAFF
TRBJ2-6,.,TRBD1,TRBV4-3,TGCGCCAGCAGCCGCGGACAGGGCCCCGCAAGCTCTGGGGCCAACGTCCTGACTTTC,CASSRGQGPASSGANVLTF
TRBJ2-7,.,TRBD2,TRBV4-2,TGTGCCAGCAGCCCTGGGGCTAGCGGCGAGCAGTACTTC,CASSPGASGEQYF
TRBJ2-1,.,.,TRBV15,TGTGCCACCAGCTCCGACAGAACCTACAATGAGCAGTTCTTC,CATSSDRTYNEQFF
TRBJ1-1,.,.,TRBV28,TGTGCCAGCAGAGACACGAACACTGAAGCTTTCTTT,CASRDTNTEAFF
TRBJ2-2,once,TRBD1,TRBV4-1,TGCGCCAGCAGCCTAAGGGGGACAGGTGACAACACCGGGGAGCTGTTTTTT,CASSLRGTGDNTGELFF
TRBJ1-2,.,.,TRBV6-6,TGTGCCAGCAGTTCCCACAGGGACATTGACTATGGCTACACCTTC,CASSSHRDIDYGYTF
TRBJ2-2,.,.,TRBV7-2,TGTGCCAGCAGCTTAGAACCACTAAAGAACACCGGGGAGCTGTTTTTT,CASSLEPLKNTGELFF
TRBJ2-2,.,TRBD2,TRBV6-2/TRBV6-3,TGTGCCAGCAGTTTTAGCGGGGGGGCCGGCGGGGAGCTGTTTTTT,CASSFSGGAGGELFF
TRBJ1-2,.,TRBD1,TRBV4-1,TGCGCCAGCAGCCAATACACGACAGGGGGCCCGGGTGGCTACACCTTC,CASSQYTTGGPGGYTF
TRBJ1-2,.,.,TRBV4-3,TGCGCCAGCAGCCAGGGGGGACGGGATGTCTATGGCTACACCTTC,CASSQGGRDVYGYTF
TRBJ2-3,.,.,TRBV15,TGTGCCACCAGCAGAGTCCTTCTGGACTCTAGCACAGATACGCAGTATTTT,CATSRVLLDSSTDTQYF
TRBJ1-5,.,.,TRBV4-1,TGCGCCAGCAGCCCACAGGTTCTAGGCAATCAGCCCCAGCATTTT,CASSPQVLGNQPQHF
TRBJ1-1,.,.,TRBV30,TGTGCCTTGCGCCGGGGAAACACTGAAGCTTTCTTT,CALRRGNTEAFF
TRBJ2-1,.,TRBD2,TRBV7-2,TGTGCCAGCAGCCCAAGCGGGGGGGCGGCCAATGAGCAGTTCTTC,CASSPSGGAANEQFF
TRBJ2-2,.,.,TRBV18,TGTGCCAGCTCCCCTGGACTCAACACCGGGGAGCTGTTTTTT,CASSPGLNTGELFF
TRBJ1-2,.,.,TRBV19,TGTGCCAGTAGTATTAAGCCTACTAACTATGGCTACACCTTC,CASSIKPTNYGYTF
TRBJ2-2,medium-sized,.,TRBV9,TGTGCCAGCAGCGTCGACAGACACACCGGGGAGCTGTTTTTT,CASSVDRHTGELFF
TRBJ2-1,.,.,TRBV14,TGTGCCAGCAGCCATAAACGAGATCCACTTTACAATGAGCAGTTCTTC,CASSHKRDPLYNEQFF
TRBJ1-2,once,.,TRBV10-3,TGTGCCATCAGTGAACAGGGAATTCGCCCCTATGGCTACACCTTC,CAISEQGIRPYGYTF
TRBJ1-4,.,TRBD1,TRBV10-3,TGTGCCATCAGTGAGGGCAGGGGGCAGGCTGAAAAACTGTTTTTT,CAISEGRGQAEKLFF
TRBJ2-7,.,TRBD1,TRBV10-3,TGTGCCATCAGTTCGACAGGGGTCTCGAACTACGAGCAGTACTTC,CAISSTGVSNYEQYF
TRBJ2-1,.,TRBD1,TRBV7-2,TGTGCCAGCAGCTTAGTACAGGGGGCTAGTGGTGAGCAGTTCTTC,CASSLVQGASGEQFF